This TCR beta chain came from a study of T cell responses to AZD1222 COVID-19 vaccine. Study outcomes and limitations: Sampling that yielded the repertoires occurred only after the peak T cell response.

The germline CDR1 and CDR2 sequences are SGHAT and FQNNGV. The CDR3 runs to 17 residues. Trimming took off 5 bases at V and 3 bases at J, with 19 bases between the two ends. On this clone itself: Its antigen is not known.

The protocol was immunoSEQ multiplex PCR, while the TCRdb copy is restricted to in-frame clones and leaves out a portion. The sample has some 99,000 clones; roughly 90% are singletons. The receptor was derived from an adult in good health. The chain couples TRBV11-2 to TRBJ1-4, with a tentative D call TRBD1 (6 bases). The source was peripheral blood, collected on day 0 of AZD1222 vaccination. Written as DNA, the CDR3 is TGTGCCAGCAGCCCCGCTTGGGCGGCAGGGGCTAATGAAAAACTGTTTTTT. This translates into CASSPAWAAGANEKLFF.